This is a list of T cell receptor beta chains from one sample in a study of identical twins. TCRdb fed the 5' RACE reads into MiXCR, producing one record per CDR3 protein. The table shows about 290,000 distinct CDR3 sequences, with around 9.7% occurring only once. These data also formed part of another study, on yellow fever vaccine responses in identical twins.

Sequencing was done on a sample of CD8+ T cells sorted from blood. These receptors were taken from a woman aged 18-29 years in good health. Each CDR3 is given with its conserved first and last residue. Each record gives: J gene, V gene, clone size, D gene, CDR3 protein, CDR3 DNA. A D gene is named only where the DNA matches it firmly. Not every row has a clone size; where given, it reads once, few, many or a size class.

J: TRBJ2-2; V: TRBV6-1; size: few; D: NA; CDR3: CASMSGVVGELFF; DNA: TGTGCCAGCATGTCAGGGGTGGTCGGGGAGCTGTTTTTT
J: TRBJ2-5; V: TRBV5-6; size: few; D: NA; CDR3: CASSPQGGETQYF; DNA: TGTGCCAGCAGCCCACAGGGTGGGGAGACCCAGTACTTC
J: TRBJ1-1; V: TRBV10-2; size: NA; D: TRBD1; CDR3: CASSDSPRGMNTEAFF; DNA: TGCGCCAGCAGTGATTCGCCCAGGGGGATGAACACTGAAGCTTTCTTT
J: TRBJ2-7; V: TRBV2; size: few; D: TRBD1; CDR3: CASSEWGQGADYEQYF; DNA: TGTGCCAGCAGTGAATGGGGACAGGGGGCAGATTACGAGCAGTACTTC
J: TRBJ2-7; V: TRBV7-9; size: many; D: NA; CDR3: CASRLTGYEQYF; DNA: TGTGCCAGCAGACTGACGGGTTACGAGCAGTACTTC
J: TRBJ2-5; V: TRBV7-8; size: many; D: NA; CDR3: CASTQGWQETQYF; DNA: TGTGCCAGCACCCAGGGATGGCAAGAGACCCAGTACTTC
J: TRBJ2-3; V: TRBV11-2; size: many; D: NA; CDR3: CASSLRSEGHSSTDTQYF; DNA: TGTGCCAGCAGCCTCCGATCCGAAGGACATTCAAGCACAGATACGCAGTATTTT
J: TRBJ2-7; V: TRBV6-2/TRBV6-3; size: NA; D: TRBD2; CDR3: CASSSPGLARYEQYF; DNA: TGTGCCAGCAGTAGCCCAGGACTAGCGCGCTACGAGCAGTACTTC
J: TRBJ1-2; V: TRBV5-1; size: many; D: TRBD1; CDR3: CASSLETGTSYGYTF; DNA: TGCGCCAGCAGCTTGGAGACAGGGACCTCCTATGGCTACACCTTC
J: TRBJ2-2; V: TRBV20-1; size: NA; D: NA; CDR3: CSARARANTVELFF; DNA: TGCAGTGCCCGGGCCAGAGCGAACACCGTGGAGCTGTTTTTT
J: TRBJ2-1; V: TRBV15; size: few; D: NA; CDR3: CATSSRGPDYNEQFF; DNA: TGTGCCACCAGCTCCAGAGGACCGGATTACAATGAGCAGTTCTTC
J: TRBJ2-3; V: TRBV7-9; size: NA; D: NA; CDR3: CASSFEATGKQYF; DNA: TGTGCCAGCAGCTTCGAGGCAACCGGGAAGCAGTATTTT
J: TRBJ2-3; V: TRBV9; size: NA; D: TRBD1; CDR3: CASSVSGTGRDTQYF; DNA: TGTGCCAGCAGCGTTTCGGGGACAGGGAGGGATACGCAGTATTTT
J: TRBJ2-3; V: TRBV5-8; size: few; D: NA; CDR3: CASSFLQGGADTQYF; DNA: TGTGCCAGCAGCTTCTTACAGGGGGGGGCAGATACGCAGTATTTT
J: TRBJ2-5; V: TRBV20-1; size: NA; D: NA; CDR3: CSTEGRWETQYF; DNA: TGCAGTACCGAGGGTCGATGGGAGACCCAGTACTTC
J: TRBJ2-5; V: TRBV27; size: NA; D: TRBD1; CDR3: CASSPGQYLQETQYF; DNA: TGTGCCAGCAGTCCGGGACAGTACCTTCAAGAGACCCAGTACTTC
J: TRBJ2-7; V: TRBV7-9; size: NA; D: NA; CDR3: CASSWTGTMSYEQYF; DNA: TGTGCCAGCAGCTGGACCGGGACAATGAGTTACGAGCAGTACTTC
J: TRBJ2-3; V: TRBV6-1; size: NA; D: TRBD2; CDR3: CASSRSPRTSGRSNTQYF; DNA: TGTGCCAGCTCCCGCAGTCCTAGAACTAGCGGGAGGAGTAATACGCAGTATTTT
J: TRBJ2-5; V: TRBV5-6; size: many; D: NA; CDR3: CASSLRQEIQETQYF; DNA: TGTGCCAGCAGCTTGAGACAGGAGATTCAAGAGACCCAGTACTTC
J: TRBJ2-7; V: TRBV29-1; size: many; D: TRBD2; CDR3: CSVEGTSGRAYEQYF; DNA: TGCAGCGTTGAAGGGACTAGCGGGAGGGCCTACGAGCAGTACTTC
J: TRBJ1-1; V: TRBV5-5; size: NA; D: NA; CDR3: CASSLVGVTEAFF; DNA: TGTGCCAGCAGCTTGGTCGGGGTCACTGAAGCTTTCTTT
J: TRBJ2-7; V: TRBV5-6; size: NA; D: TRBD2; CDR3: CASSALAAYEQYF; DNA: TGTGCCAGCAGCGCCCTAGCGGCCTACGAGCAGTACTTC
J: TRBJ2-7; V: TRBV29-1; size: many; D: NA; CDR3: CSVGDGDLREQYF; DNA: TGCAGCGTCGGGGACGGAGACCTACGAGAGCAGTACTTC
J: TRBJ1-1; V: TRBV12-3/TRBV12-4; size: many; D: NA; CDR3: CASRKFDKTQAFF; DNA: TGTGCCAGCAGGAAATTCGACAAAACCCAAGCTTTCTTT
J: TRBJ2-7; V: TRBV29-1; size: many; D: NA; CDR3: CSVEAGRSYEQYF; DNA: TGCAGCGTTGAAGCAGGGAGATCCTACGAGCAGTACTTC
J: TRBJ2-1; V: TRBV4-3; size: few; D: NA; CDR3: CASSQVEASSYNEQFF; DNA: TGCGCCAGCAGCCAAGTAGAGGCTAGCTCCTACAATGAGCAGTTCTTC
J: TRBJ2-7; V: TRBV3-1; size: few; D: NA; CDR3: CASSQVGRSASSYEQYF; DNA: TGTGCCAGCAGCCAAGTTGGCAGAAGCGCAAGCTCCTACGAGCAGTACTTC
J: TRBJ2-7; V: TRBV6-5; size: many; D: NA; CDR3: CASSYSASPPSEQYF; DNA: TGTGCCAGCAGTTACTCCGCTAGCCCCCCTTCTGAGCAGTACTTC
J: TRBJ2-7; V: TRBV25-1; size: many; D: NA; CDR3: CASSELGLFNEQYF; DNA: TGTGCCAGCAGTGAACTAGGACTTTTTAACGAGCAGTACTTC
J: TRBJ2-2; V: TRBV6-2/TRBV6-3; size: many; D: NA; CDR3: CASSYGRMETGELFF; DNA: TGTGCCAGCAGTTACGGGCGGATGGAGACCGGGGAGCTGTTTTTT
J: TRBJ2-1; V: TRBV7-2; size: few; D: TRBD2; CDR3: CASSLGLAGHNEQFF; DNA: TGTGCCAGCAGCCTGGGACTAGCGGGCCACAATGAGCAGTTCTTC
J: TRBJ2-3; V: TRBV2; size: many; D: NA; CDR3: CASSEARNTDTQYF; DNA: TGTGCCAGCAGTGAAGCGAGAAACACAGATACGCAGTATTTT
J: TRBJ2-6; V: TRBV11-2; size: NA; D: NA; CDR3: CASSPERLKFSGANVLTF; DNA: TGTGCCAGCAGCCCAGAGAGACTGAAATTCTCTGGGGCCAACGTCCTGACTTTC
J: TRBJ2-2; V: TRBV2; size: few; D: NA; CDR3: CASSVQDRDVTNTGELFF; DNA: TGTGCCAGCAGCGTACAGGATAGGGATGTAACGAACACCGGGGAGCTGTTTTTT
J: TRBJ1-4; V: TRBV7-9; size: many; D: TRBD1; CDR3: CASSLEMGQGNEKLFF; DNA: TGTGCCAGCAGCTTAGAAATGGGACAGGGGAATGAAAAACTGTTTTTT
J: TRBJ2-3; V: TRBV20-1; size: few; D: NA; CDR3: CSARRGGEADTQYF; DNA: TGCAGTGCCAGAAGAGGGGGGGAAGCAGATACGCAGTATTTT
J: TRBJ2-1; V: TRBV5-1; size: NA; D: TRBD2; CDR3: CASSEGLAVANEQFF; DNA: TGCGCCAGCAGCGAGGGACTAGCGGTCGCCAATGAGCAGTTCTTC
J: TRBJ2-7; V: TRBV6-2/TRBV6-3; size: NA; D: TRBD2; CDR3: CASSYVAGASYEQYF; DNA: TGTGCCAGCAGTTATGTAGCGGGAGCCTCCTACGAGCAGTACTTC
J: TRBJ2-5; V: TRBV4-2; size: few; D: NA; CDR3: CASSQVRVGGPEETQYF; DNA: TGTGCCAGCAGCCAAGTGCGAGTGGGGGGGCCAGAAGAGACCCAGTACTTC
J: TRBJ2-7; V: TRBV7-2; size: few; D: TRBD1; CDR3: CASSQGEEVEQYF; DNA: TGTGCCAGCTCCCAGGGGGAAGAAGTCGAGCAGTACTTC
J: TRBJ2-5; V: TRBV4-3; size: NA; D: TRBD2; CDR3: CASSQGAGGVGETQYF; DNA: TGCGCCAGCAGCCAGGGAGCGGGAGGAGTTGGGGAGACCCAGTACTTC
J: TRBJ2-5; V: TRBV4-3; size: few; D: NA; CDR3: CASSQDRGAATLETQYF; DNA: TGCGCCAGCAGCCAAGATAGGGGGGCAGCGACCCTAGAGACCCAGTACTTC
J: TRBJ2-1; V: TRBV6-2/TRBV6-3; size: NA; D: NA; CDR3: CASSWAGNLGEQFF; DNA: TGTGCCAGCAGTTGGGCAGGGAATTTAGGTGAGCAGTTCTTC
J: TRBJ2-7; V: TRBV3-1; size: NA; D: TRBD2; CDR3: CASSQAERRGGYEQYF; DNA: TGTGCCAGCAGCCAAGCGGAACGACGGGGGGGCTACGAGCAGTACTTC
J: TRBJ2-4; V: TRBV3-1; size: NA; D: NA; CDR3: CAGDQGGAKNIQYF; DNA: TGTGCCGGTGACCAGGGGGGCGCCAAAAACATTCAGTACTTC
J: TRBJ2-1; V: TRBV6-2/TRBV6-3; size: few; D: NA; CDR3: CASSYPLRTTYNEQFF; DNA: TGTGCCAGCAGTTACCCCCTACGGACTACCTACAATGAGCAGTTCTTC
J: TRBJ2-7; V: TRBV28; size: NA; D: NA; CDR3: CASSPEIGTGEHNPYEQYF; DNA: TGTGCCAGCAGTCCAGAGATCGGGACTGGAGAACACAATCCCTACGAGCAGTACTTC
J: TRBJ2-1; V: TRBV7-9; size: many; D: NA; CDR3: CASPNTHEQFF; DNA: TGTGCCAGCCCCAACACACATGAGCAGTTCTTC
J: TRBJ1-6; V: TRBV7-6; size: few; D: NA; CDR3: CASSEKWNSPLHF; DNA: TGTGCCAGCAGCGAAAAGTGGAATTCACCCCTCCACTTT
J: TRBJ2-2; V: TRBV6-4; size: many; D: TRBD2; CDR3: CASRGTSDTGELFF; DNA: TGTGCCAGCAGAGGGACTAGCGACACCGGGGAGCTGTTTTTT
J: TRBJ2-7; V: TRBV30; size: NA; D: NA; CDR3: CAWSLGAHEQYF; DNA: TGTGCCTGGAGTTTGGGGGCCCACGAGCAGTACTTC
J: TRBJ2-5; V: TRBV12-3/TRBV12-4; size: NA; D: NA; CDR3: CASLPSEHQETQYF; DNA: TGTGCCAGCTTGCCTAGCGAACACCAAGAGACCCAGTACTTC
J: TRBJ2-4; V: TRBV9; size: once; D: NA; CDR3: CASSASGTIKNIQYF; DNA: TGTGCCAGCAGCGCGAGCGGGACAATCAAAAACATTCAGTACTTC
J: TRBJ2-7; V: TRBV29-1; size: many; D: NA; CDR3: CSVQLYTYEQYF; DNA: TGCAGCGTGCAGTTGTATACCTACGAGCAGTACTTC
J: TRBJ2-2; V: TRBV5-1; size: many; D: NA; CDR3: CASSASGAAGELFF; DNA: TGCGCCAGCAGCGCTTCAGGGGCCGCCGGGGAGCTGTTTTTT